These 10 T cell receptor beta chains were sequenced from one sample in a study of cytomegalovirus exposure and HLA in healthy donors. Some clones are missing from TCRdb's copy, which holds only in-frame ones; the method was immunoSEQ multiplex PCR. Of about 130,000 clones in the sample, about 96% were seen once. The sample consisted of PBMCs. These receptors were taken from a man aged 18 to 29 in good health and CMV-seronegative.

The CDR3 DNA follows: TGTGCCAGCAGCCAAGATGCGGCGGTCCAGAGCTATGGCTACACCTTC. This codes for CASSQDAAVQSYGYTF. The chain has TRBV14 and TRBJ1-2; no clear D gene. Germline V CDR1 and CDR2: SGHDN, FVKESK. The CDR3 runs to 16 residues. Between the trimmed V and J ends, which lost 0 bases and 4 bases, there was a span of 15 bases.

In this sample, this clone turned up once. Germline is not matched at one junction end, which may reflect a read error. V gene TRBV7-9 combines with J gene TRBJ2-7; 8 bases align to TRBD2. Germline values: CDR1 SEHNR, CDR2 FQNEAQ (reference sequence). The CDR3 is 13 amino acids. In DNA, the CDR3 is TGTGCCAGCAGCCTAGCGGGCAGATACGAGCAGTACTTC. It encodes CASSLAGRYEQYF. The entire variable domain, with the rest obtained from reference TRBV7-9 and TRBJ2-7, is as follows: DTGVSQNPRHKITKRGQNVTFRCDPISEHNRLYWYRQTLGQGPEFLTYFQNEAQLEKSRLLSDRFSAERPKGSFSTLEIQRTEQGDSAMYLCASSLAGRYEQYFGPGTRLTVT.

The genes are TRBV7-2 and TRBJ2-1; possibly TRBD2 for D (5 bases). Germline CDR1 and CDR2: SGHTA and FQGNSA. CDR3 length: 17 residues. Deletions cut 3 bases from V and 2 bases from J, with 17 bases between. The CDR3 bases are TGTGCCAGCAGCTTGGCCCCAACTAGAAGCACCTACAATGAGCAGTTCTTC. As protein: CASSLAPTRSTYNEQFF.

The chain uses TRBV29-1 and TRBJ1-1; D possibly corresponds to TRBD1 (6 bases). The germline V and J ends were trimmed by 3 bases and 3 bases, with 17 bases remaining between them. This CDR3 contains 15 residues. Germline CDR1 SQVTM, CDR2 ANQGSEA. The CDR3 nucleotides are TGCAGCGTTGAGACAGGACTGGCGGGGGACACTGAAGCTTTCTTT. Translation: CSVETGLAGDTEAFF.

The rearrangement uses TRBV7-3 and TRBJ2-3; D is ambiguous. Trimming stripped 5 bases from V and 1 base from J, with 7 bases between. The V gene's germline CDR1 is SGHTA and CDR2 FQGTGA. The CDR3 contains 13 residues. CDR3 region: CASSPHGTDTQYF. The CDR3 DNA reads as TGTGCCAGCAGCCCCCATGGCACAGATACGCAGTATTTT.

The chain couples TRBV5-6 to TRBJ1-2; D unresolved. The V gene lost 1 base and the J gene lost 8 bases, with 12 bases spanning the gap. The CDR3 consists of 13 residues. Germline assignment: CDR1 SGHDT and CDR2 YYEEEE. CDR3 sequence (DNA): TGTGCCAGCAGCTTGATCGGGGTAGGCGGCTACACCTTC. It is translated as CASSLIGVGGYTF.

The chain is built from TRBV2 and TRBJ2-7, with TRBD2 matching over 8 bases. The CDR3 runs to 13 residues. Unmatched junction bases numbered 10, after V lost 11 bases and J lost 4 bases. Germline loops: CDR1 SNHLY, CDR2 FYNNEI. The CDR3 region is CAHGGELRYEQYF. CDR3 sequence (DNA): TGTGCCCACGGGGGGGAACTCCGATACGAGCAGTACTTC.

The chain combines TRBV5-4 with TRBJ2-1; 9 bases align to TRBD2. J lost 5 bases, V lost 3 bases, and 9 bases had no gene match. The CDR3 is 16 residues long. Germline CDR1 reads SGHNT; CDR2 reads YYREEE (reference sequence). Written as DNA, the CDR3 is TGTGCCAGCAGCTACCTTGCGGGAGGGAAAAACAATGAGCAGTTCTTC. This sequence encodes CASSYLAGGKNNEQFF. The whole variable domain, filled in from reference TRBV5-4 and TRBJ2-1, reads ETGVTQSPTHLIKTRGQQVTLRCSSQSGHNTVSWYQQALGQGPQFIFQYYREEENGRGNFPPRFSGLQFPNYSSELNVNALELDDSALYLCASSYLAGGKNNEQFFGPGTRLTVL.

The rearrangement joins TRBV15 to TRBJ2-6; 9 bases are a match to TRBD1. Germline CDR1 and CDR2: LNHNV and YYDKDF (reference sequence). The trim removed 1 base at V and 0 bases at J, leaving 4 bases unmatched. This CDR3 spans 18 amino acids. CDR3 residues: CATSRVSGQGSGANVLTF. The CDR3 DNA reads TGTGCCACCAGCAGAGTGTCGGGACAGGGCTCTGGGGCCAACGTCCTGACTTTC.

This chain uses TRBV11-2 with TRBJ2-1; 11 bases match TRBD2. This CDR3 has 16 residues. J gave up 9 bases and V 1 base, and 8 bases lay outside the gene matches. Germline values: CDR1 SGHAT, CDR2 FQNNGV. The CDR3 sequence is CASSLGVPTSGIEQFF. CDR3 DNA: TGTGCCAGCAGCTTAGGGGTTCCGACTAGCGGGATTGAGCAGTTCTTC.